One sample yielded the 8 T cell receptor beta chains listed below, sequenced in a study of blood T cells in healthy people across ages. The authors ran a second PCR of 7 to 11 cycles using a sample-barcoded 5' primer and a J-beta primer mix. One entry per CDR3 protein, called by TCRdb with MiXCR from the 5' RACE reads. This sample has approximately 800,000 distinct CDR3 sequences; about 56% occur once, and the top ten carry more than 25%. Input material: blood. The source of these receptors is a middle-aged man in good health.

The genes are TRBV4-2 and TRBJ2-1; TRBD2 is a possible D gene (6 bases). The CDR3 is made up of 15 amino acids. From germline, CDR1 is LGHNA and CDR2 YNFKEQ. V gave up 4 bases and J gave up 3 bases, with 13 bases separating them. CDR3 protein: CASSRSLASYNEQFF. The DNA of the CDR3 is TGTGCCAGCAGCCGATCTCTAGCGAGCTACAATGAGCAGTTCTTC.

The chain carries TRBV7-2 and TRBJ2-2; D unresolved. The CDR3 is 14 residues long. The germline V gene has CDR1 SGHTA and CDR2 FQGNSA. V lost 1 base and J 10 bases, leaving 13 bases between the germline ends. The CDR3 nucleotides are TGTGCCAGCAGCTTAGGAGGAGCCGGGCAGGAGCTGTTTTTT. Encoded protein: CASSLGGAGQELFF.

This clonotype turned up a few times. The chain links TRBV5-1 to TRBJ2-5; 8 nucleotides agree with TRBD1. The ends lost 3 bases at V and 4 bases at J; junction bases unmatched: 14. This CDR3 is built from 17 residues. CDR1 and CDR2 (germline): SGHRS, YFSETQ. DNA for the CDR3: TGCGCCAGCAGCTCCTCAGGGACAGGTTGGTCAGGAGAGACCCAGTACTTC. This encodes CASSSSGTGWSGETQYF.

This clonotype was seen a handful of times. The genes are TRBV6-6 and TRBJ1-6; 7 nucleotides agree with TRBD1. The V and J ends lost 7 bases and 11 bases, in that order; junction bases with no gene match: 8. The CDR3 spans 13 residues. Germline V CDR1 and CDR2: MNHNY, SVGAGI (reference sequence). The CDR3 loop is CASKQGYETPLHF. CDR3 DNA: TGTGCCAGCAAACAGGGGTATGAAACACCCCTCCACTTT.

This clonotype was seen more than once but under ten times. The chain recombines TRBV12-3 or TRBV12-4 with TRBJ2-1, with D unresolved. The V gene lost 3 bases and the J gene lost 9 bases, with 6 bases spanning the gap. This CDR3 comprises 11 residues. In DNA, the CDR3 is TGTGCCAGCAGTTTTCTAAGTGAGCAGTTCTTC. It yields the protein CASSFLSEQFF.

The V call is TRBV6-1, the J call TRBJ2-5; 8 nucleotides line up with TRBD2. The CDR3 extends over 16 amino acids. Germline CDR1 reads MNHNS; CDR2 reads SASEGT. Trimming took 5 bases from V and 11 from J; bases not matched to a gene: 19. DNA of the CDR3: TGTGCCAGCAGTTCAAGGGGGTCCAGCGGGAGTTGGGAGCAGTACTTC. Amino acids: CASSSRGSSGSWEQYF.

V and J are TRBV24-1 and TRBJ1-2; D perhaps matches TRBD1 (5 bases). Looked up from germline, CDR1 is KGHDR and CDR2 is SFDVKD. CDR3 size: 14 residues. V gave up 4 bases and J gave up 4 bases, with 12 bases separating them. CDR3 nucleotides: TGTGCCACCAGTGACACTGGGACCACCTATGGCTACACCTTC. This gives the protein CATSDTGTTYGYTF.

The chain joins TRBV6-5 to TRBJ1-1; no clear D. CDR1 MNHEY and CDR2 SVGAGI come from the germline V gene. The CDR3 totals 15 residues. V was cut by 0 bases and J by 1 base, with 9 bases left in between. CDR3 loop: CASSYSKSGNTEAFF. The CDR3 bases are TGTGCCAGCAGTTACTCTAAGAGTGGGAACACTGAAGCTTTCTTT.